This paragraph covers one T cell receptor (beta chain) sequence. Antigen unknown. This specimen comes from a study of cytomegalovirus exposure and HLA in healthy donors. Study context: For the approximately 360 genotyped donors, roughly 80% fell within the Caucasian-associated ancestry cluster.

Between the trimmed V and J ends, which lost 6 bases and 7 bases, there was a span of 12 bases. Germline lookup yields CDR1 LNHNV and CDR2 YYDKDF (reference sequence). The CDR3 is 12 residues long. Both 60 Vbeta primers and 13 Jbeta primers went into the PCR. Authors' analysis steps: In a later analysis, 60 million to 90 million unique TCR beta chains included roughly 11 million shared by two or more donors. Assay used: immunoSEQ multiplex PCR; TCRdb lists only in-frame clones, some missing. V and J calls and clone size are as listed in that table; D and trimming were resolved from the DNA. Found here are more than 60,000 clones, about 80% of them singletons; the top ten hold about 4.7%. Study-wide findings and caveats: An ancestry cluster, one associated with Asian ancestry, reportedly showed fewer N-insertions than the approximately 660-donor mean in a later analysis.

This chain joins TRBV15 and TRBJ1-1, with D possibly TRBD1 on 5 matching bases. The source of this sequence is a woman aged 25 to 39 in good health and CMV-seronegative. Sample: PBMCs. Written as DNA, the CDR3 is TGTGCCACCAGAGTCGGAAGGGGTGAAGCTTTCTTT. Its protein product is CATRVGRGEAFF.